Detailed here is one T cell receptor beta chain. The antigen is not known. This sample stems from a study of cytomegalovirus exposure and HLA in healthy donors. Whole-study findings and limits: Some segments of the V type, notably TRBV6-2 and TRBV6-3, were excluded as indistinguishable. Later analysis associated a missense DCLRE1C variant with TCR beta V- and J-gene trimming.

This CDR3 has 13 amino acids. Germline lookup yields CDR1 LNHDA and CDR2 SQIVND (reference sequence). V lost 2 bases to trimming and J lost 10 bases, with 12 bases between them. The PCR contained 60 Vbeta and 13 Jbeta primers. TCRdb's table, derived via immunoSEQ multiplex PCR, lists solely in-frame clones and lacks some. The table lists under 200,000 clones, around four fifths of them singletons. The TCR was taken from a female donor in good health and CMV-seronegative. Material for sequencing was PBMCs. The chain joins TRBV19 to TRBJ2-1; D gene ambiguous. CDR3 sequence: CASSINALNEQFF. CDR3 DNA: TGTGCCAGTAGTATAAATGCCCTAAACGAGCAGTTCTTC.